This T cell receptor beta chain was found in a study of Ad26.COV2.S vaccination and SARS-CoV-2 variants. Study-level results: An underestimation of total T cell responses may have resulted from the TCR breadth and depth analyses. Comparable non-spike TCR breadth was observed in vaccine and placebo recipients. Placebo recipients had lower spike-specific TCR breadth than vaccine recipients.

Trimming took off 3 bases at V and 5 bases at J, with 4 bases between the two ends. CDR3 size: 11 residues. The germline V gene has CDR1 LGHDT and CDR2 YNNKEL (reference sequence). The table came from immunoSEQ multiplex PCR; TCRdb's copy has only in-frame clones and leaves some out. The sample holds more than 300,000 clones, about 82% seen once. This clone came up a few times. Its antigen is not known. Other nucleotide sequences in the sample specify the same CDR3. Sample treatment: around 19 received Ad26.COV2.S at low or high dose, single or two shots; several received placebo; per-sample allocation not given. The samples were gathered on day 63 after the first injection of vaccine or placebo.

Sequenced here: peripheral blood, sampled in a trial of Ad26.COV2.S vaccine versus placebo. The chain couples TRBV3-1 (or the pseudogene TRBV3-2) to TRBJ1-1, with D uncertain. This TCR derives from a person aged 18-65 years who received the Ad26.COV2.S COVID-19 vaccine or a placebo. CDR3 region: CASSQATEAFF. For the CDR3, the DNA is TGTGCCAGCAGCCAGGCGACTGAAGCTTTCTTT.